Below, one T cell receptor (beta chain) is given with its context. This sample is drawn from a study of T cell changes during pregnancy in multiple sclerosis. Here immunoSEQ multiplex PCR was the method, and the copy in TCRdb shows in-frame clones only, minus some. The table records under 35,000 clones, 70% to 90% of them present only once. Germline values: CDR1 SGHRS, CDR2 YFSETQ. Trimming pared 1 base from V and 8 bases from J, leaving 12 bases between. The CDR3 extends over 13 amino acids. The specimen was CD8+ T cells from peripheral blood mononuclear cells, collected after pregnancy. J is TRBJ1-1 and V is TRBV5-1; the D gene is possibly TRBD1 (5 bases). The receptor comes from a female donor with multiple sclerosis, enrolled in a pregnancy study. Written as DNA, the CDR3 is TGCGCCAGCAGCTTGTGGTCAGGGCCCGAAGCTTTCTTT. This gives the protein CASSLWSGPEAFF.